The 30 T cell receptor beta chains in this list originate from one sample, sequenced in a study of blood T cell repertoires in COVID-19. The protocol was immunoSEQ multiplex PCR, while the TCRdb copy is restricted to in-frame clones and leaves out a portion. The table shows 79,000 or so clones, with 75% to 90% occurring only once. Sequencing input: peripheral blood. The receptors were sampled from a human donor in a cohort sampled during active COVID-19.

The chain combines TRBV7-9 with TRBJ1-1; TRBD1 matches at 8 bases. CDR3 size: 15 residues. The V gene end was trimmed by 5 bases and the J gene end by 1 base; junction bases not matched to a gene: 6. From germline, CDR1 is SEHNR and CDR2 FQNEAQ (reference sequence). CDR3 nucleotides: TGTGCCAGCAGCGACGACAGGGGAGGGAACACTGAAGCTTTCTTT. It specifies CASSDDRGGNTEAFF.

V and J are TRBV27 and TRBJ1-1; maybe TRBD1 (6 bases). The CDR3 is made up of 15 amino acids. The germline V gene has CDR1 MNHEY and CDR2 SMNVEV (reference sequence). Trimming took 3 bases from V and 0 from J, leaving 11 bases between them. The CDR3 spells CASSFGQSMNTEAFF. The DNA of the CDR3 is TGTGCCAGCAGTTTTGGACAGTCCATGAACACTGAAGCTTTCTTT.

The chain links TRBV9 to TRBJ1-3; 10 bases fit TRBD1. Germline V gene data show CDR1 as SGDLS and CDR2 as YYNGEE. CDR3 length: 18 residues. The V segment lost 1 base and the J segment 1 base; nucleotides outside the gene matches: 8. The CDR3 DNA reads as TGTGCCAGCAGCGTAAATCCGGGACAGGGGTTTTCTGGAAACACCATATATTTT. Translated: CASSVNPGQGFSGNTIYF.

The chain combines TRBV6-5 with TRBJ2-7; TRBD1 matches at 9 bases. From germline, CDR1 is MNHEY and CDR2 SVGAGI. The length of the CDR3 is 15 residues. Trimming at V came to 6 bases and at J to 3 bases, leaving 9 bases not matched to a gene. The CDR3 protein is CASRRVDRGIYEQYF. DNA for the CDR3: TGTGCCAGCAGGCGCGTGGACAGGGGAATCTACGAGCAGTACTTC.

The rearrangement uses TRBV10-3 and TRBJ2-7; tentative D call: TRBD2 (5 bases). This CDR3 spans 16 amino acids. Germline CDR1 is ENHRY and CDR2 is SYGVKD. Trimming cost V 5 bases and J 0 bases, with 17 bases left between them. DNA of the CDR3: TGTGCCATCAGTTCGCTCGGACTGTTACCCTCCTACGAGCAGTACTTC. It codes for CAISSLGLLPSYEQYF.

This clone was counted a single time. V usage is TRBV3-1 (or the pseudogene TRBV3-2) and J usage is TRBJ1-6; D is unclear. V gave up 4 bases and J gave up 6 bases, with 7 bases separating them. The CDR3 consists of 13 residues. Germline CDR1 LGHDT, CDR2 YNNKEL (reference sequence). CDR3 nucleotides: TGTGCCAGCAGCCTTAGTCGTAATTCACCCCTCCACTTT. This codes for CASSLSRNSPLHF.

This sequence joins TRBV10-3 and TRBJ2-1; possibly TRBD1 for D (6 bases). CDR1 ENHRY and CDR2 SYGVKD come from the germline V gene. V lost 7 bases to trimming and J lost 5 bases, with 12 bases between them. The CDR3 has 13 residues. CDR3 protein: CAIMGQANNEQFF. Written as DNA, the CDR3 is TGTGCCATCATGGGACAAGCTAACAATGAGCAGTTCTTC.

The chain uses TRBV5-6 and TRBJ1-4, with D perhaps TRBD1 (5 bases). CDR3 size: 14 residues. Trimming shortened V by 4 bases and J by 6 bases, and 13 bases separated the two germline ends. Germline V CDR1 and CDR2: SGHDT, YYEEEE. CDR3 nucleotide sequence: TGTGCCAGCAGCGGCCGGGACTTCGATGAAAAACTGTTTTTT. This gives the protein CASSGRDFDEKLFF.

The chain is built from TRBV7-3 and TRBJ2-3; 8 bases are shared with TRBD1. V was pared by 3 bases and J by 2 bases, with 7 bases of the junction left unmatched. The length of the CDR3 is 16 residues. Germline CDR1 and CDR2: SGHTA and FQGTGA. CDR3 sequence reads: CASSFGTGGYTDTQYF. CDR3 nucleotide sequence: TGTGCCAGCAGCTTCGGGACAGGTGGTTACACAGATACGCAGTATTTT. Variable domain in full (rest from reference TRBV7-3 and TRBJ2-3): GAGVSQTPSNKVTEKGKYVELRCDPISGHTALYWYRQSLGQGPEFLIYFQGTGAADDSGLPNDRFFAVRPEGSVSTLKIQRTERGDSAVYLCASSFGTGGYTDTQYFGPGTRLTVL.

The chain employs TRBV7-6 and TRBJ2-1; 7 bases match TRBD2. This CDR3 is built from 15 residues. Losses at the gene ends were 5 bases for V and 5 bases for J; bases not matched to a gene: 9. CDR1 and CDR2 (germline): SGHVS, FNYEAQ. In nucleotides, the CDR3 is TGTGCCAGCAGCCGTAGCGGGCTAGGGAACAATGAGCAGTTCTTC. The encoded protein is CASSRSGLGNNEQFF.

The table lists this clone with a few counts. The chain couples TRBV7-3 to TRBJ1-1, with TRBD1 as a possible D gene (6 bases). The CDR3 has 16 amino acids. The germline gives CDR1 SGHTA, CDR2 FQGTGA. V gave up 5 bases and J gave up 7 bases, with 23 bases separating them. In DNA form, the CDR3 reads TGTGCCAGCAGCCCTACCTCCGTCGGGGGAGGGGGTGAAGCTTTCTTT. Translated: CASSPTSVGGGGEAFF.

This clone was recorded once. The chain combines TRBV5-1 with TRBJ1-1, with D tentatively TRBD1 (5 bases). The CDR3 is 15 residues long. V was pared by 0 bases and J by 0 bases, with 9 bases between. Germline assignment: CDR1 SGHRS and CDR2 YFSETQ. DNA of the CDR3: TGCGCCAGCAGCTTGGGACAGATCATGAACACTGAAGCTTTCTTT. This encodes CASSLGQIMNTEAFF.

The rearrangement joins TRBV4-1 to TRBJ2-4; 8 nucleotides line up with TRBD2. Germline values: CDR1 MGHRA, CDR2 YSYEKL. This CDR3 is 17 amino acids long. With 4 bases clipped from V and 7 bases from J, the junction kept 15 bases outside the gene matches. For the CDR3, the DNA is TGCGCCAGCAGCCCTTACTGGGCCAGCGGGAGTACGAACATTCAGTACTTC. Its protein is CASSPYWASGSTNIQYF.

This clone was seen once. The CDR3 here is CASSLLGRGLSSYEQYF. The CDR3 nucleotides are TGCGCCAGCAGCTTGCTTGGCAGGGGGCTTAGCTCCTACGAGCAGTACTTC. The J gene is TRBJ2-7, the V gene TRBV5-1; TRBD1 matches 8 bases. This CDR3 is built from 17 residues. After removal of 1 base from V and 0 bases from J, the junction contained 9 bases not matched to a gene. The V gene's germline CDR1 is SGHRS and CDR2 YFSETQ.

V usage is TRBV7-3 and J usage is TRBJ2-2; 9 bases line up with TRBD2. The germline V gene has CDR1 SGHTA and CDR2 FQGTGA. The CDR3 spans 17 residues. V shed 4 bases, J shed 4 bases, and the junction held 10 bases outside the gene matches. In DNA, the CDR3 is TGTGCCAGCAGCTCCTCCGTCGGGACTAGCCCCACCGGGGAGCTGTTTTTT. It encodes CASSSSVGTSPTGELFF.

The V call is TRBV20-1, the J call TRBJ1-2; D is unclear. V dropped 0 bases and J dropped 7 bases, with 6 bases sitting between them. There are 11 residues in the CDR3. Germline V lookup: CDR1 DFQATT, CDR2 SNEGSKA (reference sequence). CDR3 nucleotides: TGCAGTGCTAGAGATCGGGGTGGCTACACCTTC. This gives the protein CSARDRGGYTF.

This clone was picked up one time. The chain employs TRBV30 and TRBJ1-2; D not resolved. V shed 3 bases and J shed 4 bases, with 9 bases lying between them. This CDR3 contains 12 residues. From germline, CDR1 is GTSNPN and CDR2 SVGIG (reference sequence). In DNA form, the CDR3 reads TGTGCCTGGAGGACCGAGGTCTATGGCTACACCTTC. Its translation is CAWRTEVYGYTF. Combining the CDR3 with reference TRBV30 and TRBJ1-2 gives the whole variable domain SQTIHQWPATLVQPVGSPLSLECTVEGTSNPNLYWYRQAAGRGLQLLFYSVGIGQISSEVPQNLSASRPQDRQFILSSKKLLLSDSGFYLCAWRTEVYGYTFGSGTRLTVV.

The V call is TRBV5-6, the J call TRBJ1-1; D possibly corresponds to TRBD1 (6 bases). The germline V gene encodes CDR1 SGHDT and CDR2 YYEEEE. Trimming took off 3 bases at V and 1 base at J, with 13 bases between the two ends. This CDR3 comprises 15 residues. This CDR3 reads CASSYQGPRNTEAFF. The CDR3 DNA sequence: TGTGCCAGCAGCTACCAGGGGCCCAGGAACACTGAAGCTTTCTTT.

The chain uses TRBV6-6 and TRBJ2-1, with 8 positions matching TRBD2. The CDR3 length is 14 residues. J gave up 6 bases and V 2 bases, and 3 bases lay outside the gene matches. Germline CDR1 is MNHNY and CDR2 is SVGAGI (reference sequence). The CDR3 loop is CASSYGTSVNEQFF. In nucleotides, the CDR3 is TGTGCCAGCAGTTACGGGACTAGTGTCAATGAGCAGTTCTTC.

This chain joins TRBV6-5 and TRBJ2-4, with 7 positions matching TRBD1. The CDR3 has 13 amino acids. V lost 8 bases, J lost 6 bases, and 7 bases stayed unmatched. CDR1 MNHEY and CDR2 SVGAGI come from the germline V gene. CDR3 DNA sequence: TGTGCCAGCCTCAGACAGGGTGGAAACATTCAGTACTTC. This encodes CASLRQGGNIQYF.

The DNA for the CDR3 is TGTGCCAGCAGCGTAGTTCATCTAGCGGGAGGCAATGAGCAGTTCTTC. This codes for CASSVVHLAGGNEQFF. The chain joins TRBV9 to TRBJ2-1, with 11 bases lining up with TRBD2. CDR1 and CDR2 (germline): SGDLS, YYNGEE. The V gene end was trimmed by 0 bases and the J gene end by 6 bases; junction bases not matched to a gene: 5. There are 16 residues in the CDR3.

The chain links TRBV10-3 to TRBJ1-1, with TRBD1 as a possible D gene (6 bases). There are 15 residues in the CDR3. Between the trimmed V and J ends, which lost 3 bases and 1 base, there was a span of 12 bases. Germline loops: CDR1 ENHRY, CDR2 SYGVKD. The CDR3 nucleotides are TGTGCCATCAGTGAACAGGGTGGGGGGAACACTGAAGCTTTCTTT. Its translation is CAISEQGGGNTEAFF.

This clone was found once. V usage is TRBV27 and J usage is TRBJ2-3; 7 nucleotides agree with TRBD1. The V segment lost 10 bases and the J segment 2 bases; nucleotides outside the gene matches: 9. This CDR3 region has 14 residues. From germline, CDR1 is MNHEY and CDR2 SMNVEV (reference sequence). This CDR3 is CATSTGQATDTQYF. For the CDR3, the DNA is TGTGCCACCTCGACCGGACAGGCCACAGATACGCAGTATTTT.

This chain joins TRBV18 and TRBJ2-1; no clear D gene. Germline CDR1 is KGHSH and CDR2 is LQKENI. This CDR3 is 17 amino acids long. V gave up 4 bases and J gave up 1 base, with 17 bases separating them. The CDR3 protein is CASSRATQTSSYNEQFF. The CDR3 nucleotides read TGTGCCAGCTCACGGGCTACCCAAACCTCTTCCTACAATGAGCAGTTCTTC.

The V call is TRBV28, the J call TRBJ2-1; TRBD2 is a possible D gene (5 bases). The germline V and J ends were trimmed by 7 bases and 9 bases, with 19 bases remaining between them. Germline CDR1 MDHEN, CDR2 SYDVKM. This CDR3 is 14 amino acids long. The CDR3 sequence: CASKLALTRSEQFF. For the CDR3, the DNA is TGTGCCAGCAAATTGGCGCTAACTAGGAGTGAGCAGTTCTTC.

V and J are TRBV4-2 and TRBJ2-1, with D possibly matching TRBD2 (6 bases). The CDR3 length is 14 residues. Trimming stripped 2 bases from V and 1 base from J, with 6 bases between. Germline lookup yields CDR1 LGHNA and CDR2 YNFKEQ. Here the CDR3 reads CASSQSGSYNEQFF. In DNA form, the CDR3 reads TGTGCCAGCAGCCAAAGCGGGTCCTACAATGAGCAGTTCTTC.

The chain uses TRBV18 and TRBJ1-4; a weak D match, TRBD1 (6 bases). With 3 bases removed from V and 8 bases from J, the gap between germline ends came to 16 bases. Germline CDR1 is KGHSH and CDR2 is LQKENI. The CDR3 length is 15 residues. The CDR3 DNA reads TGTGCCAGCTCACCCCGGGGGGGGGCACAGGAAAAACTGTTTTTT. Its translation: CASSPRGGAQEKLFF.

This clone came up once. The CDR3 reads CASSHSPRGAFF. In DNA, the CDR3 is TGCGCCAGCAGCCATTCTCCAAGAGGGGCTTTCTTT. The chain combines TRBV4-1 with TRBJ1-1; D uncertain. Per germline, CDR1 MGHRA and CDR2 YSYEKL. The CDR3 is 12 amino acids. The V end was cut by 3 bases, the J end by 11 bases, with 13 bases between.

The chain combines TRBV7-3 with TRBJ2-2; D uncertain. The CDR3 totals 14 residues. V was pared by 3 bases and J by 1 base, with 6 bases between. The germline CDR1 and CDR2 sequences are SGHTA and FQGTGA. The CDR3 bases are TGTGCCAGCAGCTTCCAACTGAACACCGGGGAGCTGTTTTTT. It translates to CASSFQLNTGELFF.

The chain employs TRBV19 and TRBJ1-5, with 8 bases fitting TRBD1. The germline CDR1 and CDR2 sequences are LNHDA and SQIVND (reference sequence). V gave up 5 bases and J gave up 7 bases; unmatched junction bases: 10. The CDR3 length is 15 residues. CDR3 sequence: CASSAGQEAGQPQHF. The CDR3 region has the DNA TGTGCCAGTAGTGCGGGACAGGAGGCCGGACAGCCCCAGCATTTT. The variable domain in full, with the rest retrieved from reference TRBV19 and TRBJ1-5, is DGGITQSPKYLFRKEGQNVTLSCEQNLNHDAMYWYRQDPGQGLRLIYYSQIVNDFQKGDIAEGYSVSREKKESFPLTVTSAQKNPTAFYLCASSAGQEAGQPQHFGDGTRLSIL.